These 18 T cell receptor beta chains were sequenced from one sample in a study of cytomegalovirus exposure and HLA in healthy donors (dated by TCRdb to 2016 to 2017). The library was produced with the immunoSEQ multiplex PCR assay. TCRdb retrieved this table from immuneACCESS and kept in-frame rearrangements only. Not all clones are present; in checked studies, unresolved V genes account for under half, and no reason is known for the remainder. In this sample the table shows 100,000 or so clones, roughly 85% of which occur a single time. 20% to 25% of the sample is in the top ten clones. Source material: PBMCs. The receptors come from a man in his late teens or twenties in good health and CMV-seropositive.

The CDR3 DNA reads TGCGCCAGCAGCTTTTCGGGCTCTGGGGCCAACGTCCTGACTTTC. Amino acid sequence: CASSFSGSGANVLTF. The rearrangement uses TRBV5-1 and TRBJ2-6; D not resolved. Germline V gives CDR1 SGHRS, CDR2 YFSETQ. V shed 2 bases and J shed 0 bases, with 6 bases lying between them. The CDR3 spans 15 residues.

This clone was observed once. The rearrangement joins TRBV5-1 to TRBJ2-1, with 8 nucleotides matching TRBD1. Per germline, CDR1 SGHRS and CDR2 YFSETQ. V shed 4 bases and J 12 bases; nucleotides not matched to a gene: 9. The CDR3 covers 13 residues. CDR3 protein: CASSILRGLGQFF. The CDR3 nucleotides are TGCGCCAGCAGCATACTCAGGGGGCTGGGGCAGTTCTTC.

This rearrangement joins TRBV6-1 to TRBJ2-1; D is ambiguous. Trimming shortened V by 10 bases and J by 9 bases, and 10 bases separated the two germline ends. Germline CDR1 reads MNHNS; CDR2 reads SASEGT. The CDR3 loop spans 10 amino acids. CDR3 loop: CATLLREQFF. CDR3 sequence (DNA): TGTGCCACCTTACTCCGTGAGCAGTTCTTC.

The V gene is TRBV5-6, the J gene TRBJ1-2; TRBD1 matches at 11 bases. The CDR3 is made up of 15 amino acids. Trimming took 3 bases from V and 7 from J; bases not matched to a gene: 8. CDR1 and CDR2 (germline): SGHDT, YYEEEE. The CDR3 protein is CASSWTGGNRFGYTF. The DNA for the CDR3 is TGTGCCAGCAGCTGGACAGGGGGCAATCGCTTTGGCTACACCTTC.

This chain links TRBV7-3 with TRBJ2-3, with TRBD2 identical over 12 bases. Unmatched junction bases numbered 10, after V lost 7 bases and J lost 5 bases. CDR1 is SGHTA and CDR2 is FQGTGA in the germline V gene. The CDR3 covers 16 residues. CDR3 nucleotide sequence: TGTGCCAGCACCCCTTCACCGGGACTAGCGGGAGATACGCAGTATTTT. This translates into CASTPSPGLAGDTQYF.

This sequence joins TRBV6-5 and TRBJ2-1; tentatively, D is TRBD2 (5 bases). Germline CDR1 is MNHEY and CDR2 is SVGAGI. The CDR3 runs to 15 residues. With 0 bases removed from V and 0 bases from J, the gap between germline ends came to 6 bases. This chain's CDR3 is CASSYSGSSYNEQFF. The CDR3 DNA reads TGTGCCAGCAGTTACTCGGGGAGCTCCTACAATGAGCAGTTCTTC.

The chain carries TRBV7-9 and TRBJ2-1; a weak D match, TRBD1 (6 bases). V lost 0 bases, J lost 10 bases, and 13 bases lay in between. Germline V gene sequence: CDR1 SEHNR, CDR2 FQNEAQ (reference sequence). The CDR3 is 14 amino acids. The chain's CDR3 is CASSLAPGVKEQFF. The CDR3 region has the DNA TGTGCCAGCAGCTTAGCACCAGGGGTAAAGGAGCAGTTCTTC. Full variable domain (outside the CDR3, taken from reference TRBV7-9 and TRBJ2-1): DTGVSQNPRHKITKRGQNVTFRCDPISEHNRLYWYRQTLGQGPEFLTYFQNEAQLEKSRLLSDRFSAERPKGSFSTLEIQRTEQGDSAMYLCASSLAPGVKEQFFGPGTRLTVL.

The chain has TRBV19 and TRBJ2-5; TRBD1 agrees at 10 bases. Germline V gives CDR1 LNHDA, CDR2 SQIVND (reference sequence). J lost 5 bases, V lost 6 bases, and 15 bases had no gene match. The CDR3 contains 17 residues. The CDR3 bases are TGTGCCAGTAGACATACAAAACTGGGACAGGGGACGGAGACCCAGTACTTC. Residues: CASRHTKLGQGTETQYF. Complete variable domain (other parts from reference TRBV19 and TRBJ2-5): DGGITQSPKYLFRKEGQNVTLSCEQNLNHDAMYWYRQDPGQGLRLIYYSQIVNDFQKGDIAEGYSVSREKKESFPLTVTSAQKNPTAFYLCASRHTKLGQGTETQYFGPGTRLLVL.

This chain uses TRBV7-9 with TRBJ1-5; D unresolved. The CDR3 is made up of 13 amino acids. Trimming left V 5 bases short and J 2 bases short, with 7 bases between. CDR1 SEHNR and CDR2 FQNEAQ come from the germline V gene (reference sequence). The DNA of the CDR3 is TGTGCCAGCAGCCGGGAAGGCAATCAGCCCCAGCATTTT. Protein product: CASSREGNQPQHF.

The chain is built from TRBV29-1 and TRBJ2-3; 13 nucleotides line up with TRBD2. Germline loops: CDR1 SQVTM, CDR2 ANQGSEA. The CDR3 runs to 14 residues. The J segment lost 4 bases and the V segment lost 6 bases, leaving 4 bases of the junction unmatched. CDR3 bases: TGCAGCGTGACCGGGACTAGCGGGGCAGATACGCAGTATTTT. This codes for CSVTGTSGADTQYF.

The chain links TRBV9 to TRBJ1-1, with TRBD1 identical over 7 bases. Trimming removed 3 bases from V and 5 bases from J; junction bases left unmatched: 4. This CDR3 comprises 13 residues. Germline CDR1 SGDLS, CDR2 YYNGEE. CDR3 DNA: TGTGCCAGCAGCGCGACCAGGGGGACTGAAGCTTTCTTT. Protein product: CASSATRGTEAFF.

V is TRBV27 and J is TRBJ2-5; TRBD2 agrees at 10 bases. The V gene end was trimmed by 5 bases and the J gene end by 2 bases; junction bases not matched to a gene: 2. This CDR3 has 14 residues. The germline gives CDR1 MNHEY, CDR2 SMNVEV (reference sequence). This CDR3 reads CASSQREGQETQYF. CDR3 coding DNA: TGTGCCAGCAGTCAGCGGGAGGGACAAGAGACCCAGTACTTC.

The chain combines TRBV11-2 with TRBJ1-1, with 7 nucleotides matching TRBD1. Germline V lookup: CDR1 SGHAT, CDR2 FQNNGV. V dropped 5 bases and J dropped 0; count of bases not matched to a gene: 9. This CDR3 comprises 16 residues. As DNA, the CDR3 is TGTGCCAGCAGCAAAGAAAGACAGGGTATGAACACTGAAGCTTTCTTT. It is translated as CASSKERQGMNTEAFF.

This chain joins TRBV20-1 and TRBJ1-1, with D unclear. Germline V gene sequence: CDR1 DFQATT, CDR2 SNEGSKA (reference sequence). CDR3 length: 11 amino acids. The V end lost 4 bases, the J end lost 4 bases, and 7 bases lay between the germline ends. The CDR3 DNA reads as TGCAGTGCTACCCAGGTCACTGAAGCTTTCTTT. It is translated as CSATQVTEAFF.

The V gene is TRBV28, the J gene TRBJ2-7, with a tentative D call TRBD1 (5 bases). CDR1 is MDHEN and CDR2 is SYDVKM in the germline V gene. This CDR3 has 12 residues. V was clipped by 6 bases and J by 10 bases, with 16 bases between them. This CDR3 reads CASRGAQGPQYF. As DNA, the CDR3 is TGTGCCAGCAGAGGGGCCCAGGGCCCACAGTACTTC.

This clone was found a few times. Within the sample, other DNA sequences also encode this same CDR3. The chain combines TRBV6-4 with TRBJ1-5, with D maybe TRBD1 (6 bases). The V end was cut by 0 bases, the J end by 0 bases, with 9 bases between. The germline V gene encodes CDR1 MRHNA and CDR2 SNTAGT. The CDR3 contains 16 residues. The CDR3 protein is CASSDSDSLSNQPQHF. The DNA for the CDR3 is TGTGCCAGCAGTGACTCGGACAGCCTTAGCAATCAGCCCCAGCATTTT.

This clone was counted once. In DNA, the CDR3 is TGTGCCACCAGCAGTGGCGGCCGCCGGGAGACCCAGTACTTC. Amino acids: CATSSGGRRETQYF. The chain links TRBV15 to TRBJ2-5; D gene uncertain. Germline V CDR1 and CDR2: LNHNV, YYDKDF (reference sequence). Trimming took 3 bases from V and 5 from J, leaving 13 bases between them. This CDR3 spans 14 amino acids. The full variable domain, its missing parts supplied by reference TRBV15 and TRBJ2-5, is DAMVIQNPRYQVTQFGKPVTLSCSQTLNHNVMYWYQQKSSQAPKLLFHYYDKDFNNEADTPDNFQSRRPNTSFCFLDIRSPGLGDTAMYLCATSSGGRRETQYFGPGTRLLVL.

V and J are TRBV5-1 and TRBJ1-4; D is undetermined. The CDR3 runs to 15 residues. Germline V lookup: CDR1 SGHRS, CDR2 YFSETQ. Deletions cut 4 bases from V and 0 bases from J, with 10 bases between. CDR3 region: CASSVESATNEKLFF. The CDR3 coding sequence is TGCGCCAGCAGCGTTGAATCAGCAACTAATGAAAAACTGTTTTTT. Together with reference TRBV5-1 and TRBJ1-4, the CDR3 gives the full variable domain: KAGVTQTPRYLIKTRGQQVTLSCSPISGHRSVSWYQQTPGQGLQFLFEYFSETQRNKGNFPGRFSGRQFSNSRSEMNVSTLELGDSALYLCASSVESATNEKLFFGSGTQLSVL.